This paragraph reports one T cell receptor beta chain. Antigen unknown. The CDR3 runs to 15 residues. Germline-derived CDR1 and CDR2 are SGDLS and YYNGEE. The V and J ends lost 0 bases and 1 base respectively, with 10 bases between them. The Oncomine TCR Beta short-read assay sequenced DNA from cultured CD4+ T cells. MiXCR, applied by TCRdb to the PCR reads, yields one record per CDR3 protein. This sample has approximately 14,000 distinct CDR3 sequences, with nearly 75% found just once. This entry belongs to a study of vaccination and CD4 T cells after COVID-19. Treatment of the sample: roughly 10-day PBMC culture with coronavirus spike peptide pools or control peptides (ViraFEST assay).

The sequence was collected from a human donor who had recovered from COVID-19. J is TRBJ1-1 and V is TRBV9; D is possibly TRBD1 (6 bases). The sequenced sample was CD4+ T cells from blood, cultured in vitro. The DNA for the CDR3 is TGTGCCAGCAGCGTAGGGGGGCTCGGGAACACTGAAGCTTTCTTT. Translation: CASSVGGLGNTEAFF.